The next 3 T cell receptor beta chains were all read from a single sample in a study of metastatic and nonmetastatic thyroid tumors. Not a single patient had been given any form of treatment at any point before undergoing thyroid surgery. MiXCR re-clonotyped the PCR reads for TCRdb. Of some 14,000 clones listed, roughly a third are singletons. The sample consisted of tumor tissue. These receptors were taken from a male donor with papillary thyroid cancer or a benign thyroid nodule (not recorded which). Some clones in this sample may be carry-over from other donors' samples.

This clone was counted ten times or more. Other DNA sequences of this sample code for an identical CDR3. The chain uses TRBV5-1 and TRBJ2-3; 8 nucleotides match TRBD2. This CDR3 comprises 16 residues. V lost 2 bases, J lost 0 bases, and 5 bases stayed unmatched. Germline V gene sequence: CDR1 SGHRS, CDR2 YFSETQ. Written as DNA, the CDR3 is TGCGCCAGCAGCTTAGGACTAGCAGAGAGCACAGATACGCAGTATTTT. Encoded protein: CASSLGLAESTDTQYF.

In its sample, this clone ranks as medium-sized. The chain uses TRBV6-1 and TRBJ1-1; possible D gene TRBD1, 5 bases. V was cut by 6 bases and J by 0 bases, with 11 bases left in between. Germline V CDR1 and CDR2: MNHNS, SASEGT. The CDR3 contains 14 residues. The CDR3 nucleotides read TGTGCCAGCAGAGCGAACAGGATGAACACTGAAGCTTTCTTT. Residues: CASRANRMNTEAFF.

V is TRBV4-1 and J is TRBJ1-1; TRBD1 might be the D (5 bases). V lost 6 bases and J 1 base, leaving 15 bases between the germline ends. The CDR3 consists of 15 residues. Germline CDR1 is MGHRA and CDR2 is YSYEKL. CDR3 in DNA: TGCGCCAGCAGGCCTCGAACAGGACAGAACACTGAAGCTTTCTTT. This codes for CASRPRTGQNTEAFF.